A selection of T cell receptor beta chains follows, all from one sample in a study of T cell responses to AZD1222 COVID-19 vaccine. The repertoire was sequenced with immunoSEQ multiplex PCR; TCRdb's copy has only in-frame clones and lacks some. The table shows over 85,000 clones, with 70% to 90% occurring only once. Here the sequenced sample was peripheral blood, taken 28 days after the second AZD1222 dose. Source of these receptors: an adult who received the AZD1222 COVID-19 vaccine. Each CDR3 is given without its conserved first and last residue.

v_call: TRBV6-5
j_call: TRBJ1-1
cdr3_aa: ASRTGTVNTEAF

v_call: TRBV12-3/TRBV12-4
j_call: TRBJ2-5
cdr3_aa: ASSLNWQETQY

v_call: TRBV5-4
j_call: TRBJ2-3
cdr3_aa: ASSLVRQGSTDTQY

v_call: TRBV5-1
j_call: TRBJ2-1
cdr3_aa: ASSTPGDNEQF

v_call: TRBV9
j_call: TRBJ1-5
cdr3_aa: ASSPGWGEPQPQH

v_call: TRBV10-3
j_call: TRBJ1-2
cdr3_aa: ATNEANYGYT

v_call: TRBV28
j_call: TRBJ1-2
cdr3_aa: ASSFGGGASYGYT

v_call: TRBV3-1/TRBV3-2
j_call: TRBJ2-5
cdr3_aa: ASSQDPTVARGKETQY

v_call: TRBV2
j_call: TRBJ2-7
cdr3_aa: ASTFEANHEQY

v_call: TRBV7-2
j_call: TRBJ1-5
cdr3_aa: ASSFVGRGPNQPQH

v_call: TRBV10-3
j_call: TRBJ1-1
cdr3_aa: AISRAKTEAF

v_call: TRBV5-4
j_call: TRBJ2-3
cdr3_aa: ASSLPRTDTQY

v_call: TRBV5-1
j_call: TRBJ1-4
cdr3_aa: ASSPDRLNEKLF

v_call: TRBV18
j_call: TRBJ1-5
cdr3_aa: ASSPSPPGYGQPQH

v_call: TRBV27
j_call: TRBJ1-1
cdr3_aa: ASSLLMNTEAF

v_call: TRBV6-5
j_call: TRBJ1-2
cdr3_aa: ASSQGLRSNYGYT

v_call: TRBV7-8
j_call: TRBJ1-3
cdr3_aa: ASSWTGFSGNTIY

v_call: TRBV19
j_call: TRBJ2-3
cdr3_aa: ASTDRALSTDTQY

v_call: TRBV19
j_call: TRBJ1-2
cdr3_aa: ASSSDRDYNYGYT

v_call: TRBV5-8
j_call: TRBJ2-1
cdr3_aa: ASSKGLAGGDEQF

v_call: TRBV25-1
j_call: TRBJ1-2
cdr3_aa: ASSTGYGYT

v_call: TRBV2
j_call: TRBJ1-5
cdr3_aa: ASKSRGFGSNQPQH

v_call: TRBV6-1
j_call: TRBJ2-7
cdr3_aa: ASSEVRTGTYEQY

v_call: TRBV5-1
j_call: TRBJ2-3
cdr3_aa: ASSLTTVEGRSTDTQY

v_call: TRBV6-5
j_call: TRBJ1-2
cdr3_aa: ASSSATDRVGYT

v_call: TRBV10-1
j_call: TRBJ2-1
cdr3_aa: ASSITSGRSEQF

v_call: TRBV29-1
j_call: TRBJ1-5
cdr3_aa: SVGDTINQPQH